A single sample gave rise to the 17 T cell receptor beta chains below, sequenced in a study of identical twins. TCRdb processed the 5' RACE reads anew with MiXCR; each CDR3 protein has one entry. The data contain 460,000 or so distinct CDR3 sequences, 12% to 15% of them seen just once; the ten biggest clones take up about 0.53%. The same specimen was also included in a second study, on yellow fever vaccine responses in identical twins.

Sequenced: CD4+ T cells sorted from blood. All receptors come from a woman aged 18-29 years in good health.

The CDR3: CSARGGGRFGNEQFF. Here the CDR3 DNA reads TGCAGTGCTAGAGGAGGGGGTAGGTTCGGCAATGAGCAGTTCTTC. This chain uses TRBV20-1 with TRBJ2-1, with D possibly being TRBD1 (6 bases). V was shortened by 1 base and J by 6 bases, with 16 bases between the two germline ends. Germline V lookup: CDR1 DFQATT, CDR2 SNEGSKA (reference sequence). The CDR3 consists of 15 residues.

The V gene is TRBV7-3, the J gene TRBJ2-3, with 11 bases identical to TRBD2. Germline V lookup: CDR1 SGHTA, CDR2 FQGTGA. There are 14 residues in the CDR3. J was trimmed by 6 bases and V by 4 bases; bases with no gene match: 3. The CDR3 DNA reads TGTGCCAGCAGCTCCCGACTAGCGGGGGATACGCAGTATTTT. It encodes CASSSRLAGDTQYF. Filled out from reference TRBV7-3 and TRBJ2-3, the complete variable domain reads GAGVSQTPSNKVTEKGKYVELRCDPISGHTALYWYRQSLGQGPEFLIYFQGTGAADDSGLPNDRFFAVRPEGSVSTLKIQRTERGDSAVYLCASSSRLAGDTQYFGPGTRLTVL.

The V and J genes are TRBV11-2 and TRBJ1-1; tentatively, D is TRBD1 (6 bases). CDR1 is SGHAT and CDR2 is FQNNGV in the germline V gene. This CDR3 contains 16 residues. V dropped 0 bases and J dropped 5 bases, with 16 bases sitting between them. The CDR3 is CASSLDVWGRGTEAFF. The CDR3 bases are TGTGCCAGCAGCTTAGATGTATGGGGGAGGGGGACTGAAGCTTTCTTT.

The chain has TRBV7-2 and TRBJ2-3, with TRBD2 matching over 7 bases. Trimming removed 6 bases from V and 3 bases from J; junction bases left unmatched: 12. The CDR3 covers 16 residues. CDR1 is SGHTA, CDR2 FQGNSA, per germline. CDR3: CASRGGRTSGTDTQYF. CDR3 sequence (DNA): TGTGCCAGCAGGGGCGGGAGAACGAGTGGGACAGATACGCAGTATTTT.

The V call is TRBV29-1, the J call TRBJ1-5, with D uncertain. CDR3 length equals 14 residues. Trimming pared 3 bases from V and 0 bases from J, leaving 9 bases between. Germline V gene lookup returns CDR1 SQVTM and CDR2 ANQGSEA. The CDR3 DNA is TGCAGCGTTGACCCACTACGTAGCAATCAGCCCCAGCATTTT. This gives the protein CSVDPLRSNQPQHF.

This clonotype showed up just a few times. The chain combines TRBV12-3 or TRBV12-4 with TRBJ2-3, with 11 bases that match TRBD2. Trimming at V came to 6 bases and at J to 6 bases, leaving 11 bases not matched to a gene. CDR3 length: 16 residues. In DNA, the CDR3 is TGTGCCAGCAGACCTTTTAGCGGGGGGGCATCGGATACGCAGTATTTT. It codes for CASRPFSGGASDTQYF.

This clonotype showed up many times. This chain links TRBV28 with TRBJ2-7; TRBD2 matches 11 bases. Germline V lookup: CDR1 MDHEN, CDR2 SYDVKM. The CDR3 length is 14 residues. With 6 bases clipped from V and 0 bases from J, the junction kept 1 base outside the gene matches. CDR3: CASRGTSGSYEQYF. In DNA, the CDR3 is TGTGCCAGCAGGGGGACTAGCGGCTCCTACGAGCAGTACTTC.

The J gene is TRBJ2-7, the V gene TRBV7-2; 11 bases map to TRBD2. Germline V lookup: CDR1 SGHTA, CDR2 FQGNSA. The ends lost 5 bases at V and 4 bases at J; junction bases unmatched: 4. This CDR3 spans 14 amino acids. CDR3: CASSISGRGYEQYF. The DNA for the CDR3 is TGTGCCAGCAGCATTAGCGGGAGGGGATACGAGCAGTACTTC.

This clonotype was recorded a few times. The chain is built from TRBV12-3 or TRBV12-4 and TRBJ1-1; 7 bases map to TRBD1. J gave up 10 bases and V 5 bases, and 4 bases lay outside the gene matches. This CDR3 spans 11 amino acids. As DNA, the CDR3 is TGTGCCAGCAGTCGGACAGGAGCAGCTTTCTTT. Translated, it gives CASSRTGAAFF.

This clonotype was picked up a small number of times. The chain couples TRBV3-1 to TRBJ2-7; D remains ambiguous. Germline V gene sequence: CDR1 LGHDT, CDR2 YNNKEL (reference sequence). There are 10 residues in the CDR3. The V end lost 8 bases, the J end lost 11 bases, and 13 bases lay between the germline ends. CDR3 bases: TGTGCCAGCGGGTTCGTTAGGAAGTACTTC. Protein sequence: CASGFVRKYF.

V gene TRBV20-1 combines with J gene TRBJ1-2; D is unresolved. Trimming took off 2 bases at V and 6 bases at J, with 7 bases between the two ends. Germline loops: CDR1 DFQATT, CDR2 SNEGSKA (reference sequence). The CDR3 runs 11 residues. The CDR3: CSARRGHGYTF. The CDR3, as DNA: TGCAGTGCTAGACGCGGGCATGGCTACACCTTC.

This clonotype has ten or more counts. V gene TRBV10-2 combines with J gene TRBJ2-5; 8 positions agree with TRBD2. The CDR3 is made up of 14 amino acids. Trimming removed 4 bases from V and 5 bases from J; junction bases left unmatched: 6. Germline CDR1 reads WSHSY; CDR2 reads SAAADI. This chain's CDR3 is CASSVAGGGETQYF. In DNA, the CDR3 is TGCGCCAGCAGTGTTGCGGGAGGCGGGGAGACCCAGTACTTC.

This clonotype was observed a handful of times. The genes are TRBV7-9 and TRBJ2-7; TRBD1 matches 10 bases. The CDR3 sequence is 14 residues long. V gave up 3 bases and J gave up 5 bases; unmatched junction bases: 4. Germline V lookup: CDR1 SEHNR, CDR2 FQNEAQ (reference sequence). Here the CDR3 DNA reads TGTGCCAGCAGCTTGGGGACAGGGGTCGACGAGCAGTACTTC. It codes for CASSLGTGVDEQYF.

J is TRBJ2-3 and V is TRBV3-1; TRBD1 matches at 9 bases. Germline V gene lookup returns CDR1 LGHDT and CDR2 YNNKEL (reference sequence). V shed 0 bases, J shed 2 bases, and the junction held 3 bases outside the gene matches. The CDR3 extends over 16 amino acids. CDR3 region: CASSQDGDRVTDTQYF. Here the CDR3 DNA reads TGTGCCAGCAGCCAAGATGGGGACAGGGTCACAGATACGCAGTATTTT.

This clonotype came up a few times. The rearrangement joins TRBV15 to TRBJ2-5, with D unresolved. Germline CDR1 LNHNV, CDR2 YYDKDF (reference sequence). CDR3 length: 13 residues. V lost 0 bases, J lost 7 bases, and 9 bases lay in between. DNA of the CDR3: TGTGCCACCAGCAGAGATACCCCCGGGACCCAGTACTTC. Its protein product is CATSRDTPGTQYF.

The V and J genes are TRBV11-3 and TRBJ2-3; 7 bases fit TRBD2. V lost 1 base, J lost 4 bases, and 8 bases stayed unmatched. The CDR3 has 16 residues. Per the germline V gene, CDR1 is SGHNT and CDR2 is YENEEA. The CDR3 spells CASSLGGPAGSDTQYF. CDR3 in DNA: TGTGCCAGCAGCTTAGGAGGTCCAGCGGGGTCAGATACGCAGTATTTT.

The rearrangement links TRBV7-8 to TRBJ2-2; D is unresolved. Germline V gives CDR1 SGHVS, CDR2 FQNEAQ. The CDR3 contains 11 residues. V lost 3 bases, J lost 9 bases, and 5 bases lay in between. The CDR3: CASSLFRELFF. The DNA for the CDR3 is TGTGCCAGCAGCTTGTTCCGGGAGCTGTTTTTT.